Detailed here is one T cell receptor beta chain. The antigen is unknown. This sample was included in a study of graft-versus-host responses after intestinal transplantation. The repertoire was sequenced with immunoSEQ multiplex PCR; TCRdb's copy has only in-frame clones and lacks some. The sample has about 77,000 clones; over 80% are singletons. General study results and limits: Within allografts, high graft-versus-host to host-versus-graft clonal ratios were seen among patients with graft-donor T cell macrochimerism. There were GvH clones found in recipient marrow, and some of them appeared first in ileum or blood.

Per germline, CDR1 MNHEY and CDR2 SVGAGI. This CDR3 contains 13 residues. V dropped 0 bases and J dropped 5; count of bases not matched to a gene: 1. The TCR was taken from a human patient who received an intestinal transplant, so some T cells may come from the graft donor. V gene TRBV6-5 combines with J gene TRBJ2-7; 7 positions match TRBD1. The sequences come from PBMCs, collected 98 days after intestinal transplantation. In DNA form, the CDR3 reads TGTGCCAGCAGTTACTCGACAGGGAACGAGCAGTACTTC. It specifies CASSYSTGNEQYF.